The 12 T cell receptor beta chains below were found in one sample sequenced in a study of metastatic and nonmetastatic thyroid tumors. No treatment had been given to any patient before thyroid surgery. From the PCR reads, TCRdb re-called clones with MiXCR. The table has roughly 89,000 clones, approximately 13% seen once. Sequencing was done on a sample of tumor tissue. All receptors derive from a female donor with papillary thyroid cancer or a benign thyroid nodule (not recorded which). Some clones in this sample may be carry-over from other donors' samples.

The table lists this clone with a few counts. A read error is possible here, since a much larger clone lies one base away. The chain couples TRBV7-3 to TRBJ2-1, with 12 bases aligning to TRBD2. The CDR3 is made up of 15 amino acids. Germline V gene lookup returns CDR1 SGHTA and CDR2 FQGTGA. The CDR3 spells CASSFMTSGSNEQSF. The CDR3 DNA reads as TGTGCCAGCAGCTTTATGACTAGCGGGAGTAATGAGCAGTCCTTC.

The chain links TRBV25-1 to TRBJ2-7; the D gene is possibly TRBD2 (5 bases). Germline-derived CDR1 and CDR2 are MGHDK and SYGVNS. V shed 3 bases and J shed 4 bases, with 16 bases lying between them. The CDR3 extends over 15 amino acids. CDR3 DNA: TGTGCCAGCAGTGACTGTACATACCGGGGTTACGAGCAGTACTTC. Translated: CASSDCTYRGYEQYF.

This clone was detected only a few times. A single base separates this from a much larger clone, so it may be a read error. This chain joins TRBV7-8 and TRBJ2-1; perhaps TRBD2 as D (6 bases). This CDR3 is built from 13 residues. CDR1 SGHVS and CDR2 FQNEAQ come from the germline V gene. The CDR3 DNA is TGTGCCAGCGGGCGGGGCTCCTACAATGAGCGGTTCTTC. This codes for CASGRGSYNERFF.

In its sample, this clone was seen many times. This CDR3 is CSATSSPGNTIYF. CDR3 nucleotide sequence: TGCAGTGCAACCTCCAGCCCTGGAAACACCATATATTTT. The chain joins TRBV20-1 to TRBJ1-3, with D unresolved. CDR1 DFQATT and CDR2 SNEGSKA come from the germline V gene (reference sequence). V was cut by 6 bases and J by 2 bases, with 11 bases left in between. The CDR3 runs 13 residues.

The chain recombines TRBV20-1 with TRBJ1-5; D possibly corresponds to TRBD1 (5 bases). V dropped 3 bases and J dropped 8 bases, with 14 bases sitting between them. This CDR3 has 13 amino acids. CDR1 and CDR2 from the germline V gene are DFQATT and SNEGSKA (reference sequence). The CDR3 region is CSASGRGIEPQHF. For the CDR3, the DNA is TGCAGTGCTAGTGGTCGGGGGATAGAGCCCCAGCATTTT.

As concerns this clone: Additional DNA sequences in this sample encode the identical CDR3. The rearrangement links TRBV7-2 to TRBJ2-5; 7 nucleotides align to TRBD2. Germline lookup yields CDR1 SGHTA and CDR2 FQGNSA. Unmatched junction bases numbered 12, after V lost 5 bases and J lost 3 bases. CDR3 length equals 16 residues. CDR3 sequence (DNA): TGTGCCAGCAGCCTAGTGCCTAGCGGAATGGAAGAGACCCAGTACTTC. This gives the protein CASSLVPSGMEETQYF.

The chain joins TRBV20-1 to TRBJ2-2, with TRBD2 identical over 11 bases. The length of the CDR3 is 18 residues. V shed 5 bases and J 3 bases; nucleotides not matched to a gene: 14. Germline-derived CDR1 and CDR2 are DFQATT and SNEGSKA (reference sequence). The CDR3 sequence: CSAPRIAGGGPDTGELFF. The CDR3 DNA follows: TGCAGTGCTCCACGGATAGCGGGAGGGGGGCCCGACACCGGGGAGCTGTTTTTT.

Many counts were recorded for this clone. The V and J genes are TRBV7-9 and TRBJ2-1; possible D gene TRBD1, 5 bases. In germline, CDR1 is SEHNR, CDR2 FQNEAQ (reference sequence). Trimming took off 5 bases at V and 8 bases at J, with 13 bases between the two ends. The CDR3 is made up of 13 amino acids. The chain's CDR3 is CASSLERGYEQFF. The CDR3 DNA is TGTGCCAGCAGCCTGGAAAGGGGATATGAGCAGTTCTTC.

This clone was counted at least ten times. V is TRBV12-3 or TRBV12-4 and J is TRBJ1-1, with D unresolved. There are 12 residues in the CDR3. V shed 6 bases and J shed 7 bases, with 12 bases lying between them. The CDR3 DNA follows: TGTGCCAGCAGAGGAATCAATATTGAAGCTTTCTTT. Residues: CASRGINIEAFF.

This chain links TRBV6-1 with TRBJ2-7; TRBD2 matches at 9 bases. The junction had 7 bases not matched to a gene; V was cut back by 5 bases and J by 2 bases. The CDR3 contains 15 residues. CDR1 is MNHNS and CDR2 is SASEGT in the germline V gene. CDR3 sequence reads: CASSRGLAWTYEQYF. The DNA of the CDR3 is TGTGCCAGCAGTCGCGGACTAGCGTGGACCTACGAGCAGTACTTC.

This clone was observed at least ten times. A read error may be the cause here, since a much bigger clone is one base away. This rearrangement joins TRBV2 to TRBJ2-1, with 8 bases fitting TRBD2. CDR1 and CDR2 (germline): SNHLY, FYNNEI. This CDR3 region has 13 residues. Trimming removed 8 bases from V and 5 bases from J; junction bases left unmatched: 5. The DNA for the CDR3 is TGTGCCAGCTGGCTAGCGGGCAACAATGAGCAGTTCTTC. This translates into CASWLAGNNEQFF.

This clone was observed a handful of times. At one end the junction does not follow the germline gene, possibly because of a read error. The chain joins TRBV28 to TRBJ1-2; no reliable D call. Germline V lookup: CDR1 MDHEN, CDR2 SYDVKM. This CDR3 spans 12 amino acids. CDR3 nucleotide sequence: TGTGCCAGCAGTACGACATGCTATTGCTACACCTTC. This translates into CASSTTCYCYTF.